This T cell receptor (beta chain) was sequenced for a study of T cells after yellow fever vaccination. The study's findings and limits: Post-booster reappearance was seen for most primary-vaccination clones (about 96% CD4, around 90% CD8). Abundant clonotypes from the bulk population could contaminate FACS-sorted repertoires.

Each CDR3 protein is one row after TCRdb ran MiXCR on the 5' RACE reads. The data hold 300,000 to 450,000 distinct CDR3 sequences, with 8% to 9.5% observed a single time. Trimming at V came to 6 bases and at J to 4 bases, leaving 7 bases not matched to a gene. Per germline, CDR1 MDHEN and CDR2 SYDVKM. The CDR3 totals 14 residues. The sample holds a few counts of this clonotype. No antigen is known for it. This TCR derives from a man aged 18 to 30 who received the YFV17D yellow fever vaccine. Sequenced material: PBMCs, taken more than 40 days after the first yellow fever vaccination. The chain couples TRBV28 to TRBJ2-7; 9 positions agree with TRBD1. CDR3 DNA: TGTGCCAGCAGCGGACAGGGGCTAGCATACGAGCAGTACTTC. Protein sequence: CASSGQGLAYEQYF.